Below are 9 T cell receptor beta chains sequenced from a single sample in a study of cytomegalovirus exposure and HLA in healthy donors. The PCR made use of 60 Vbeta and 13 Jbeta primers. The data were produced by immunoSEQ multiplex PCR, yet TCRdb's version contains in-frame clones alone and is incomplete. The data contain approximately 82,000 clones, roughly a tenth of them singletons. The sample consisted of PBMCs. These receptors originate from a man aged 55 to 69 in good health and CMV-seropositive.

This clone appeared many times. Written as DNA, the CDR3 is TGTGCCAGCAGTGCGGGACAGTACTACGAGCAGTACTTC. Protein: CASSAGQYYEQYF. The chain has TRBV2 and TRBJ2-7; 7 nucleotides line up with TRBD1. The CDR3 contains 13 residues. Germline CDR1 reads SNHLY; CDR2 reads FYNNEI. Unmatched junction bases numbered 3, after V lost 4 bases and J lost 3 bases.

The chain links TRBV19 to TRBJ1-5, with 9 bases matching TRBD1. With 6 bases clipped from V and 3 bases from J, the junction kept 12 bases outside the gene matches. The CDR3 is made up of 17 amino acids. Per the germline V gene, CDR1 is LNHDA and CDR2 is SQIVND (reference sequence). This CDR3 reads CASRAGQGFYVNQPQHF. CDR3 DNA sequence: TGTGCCAGTAGGGCAGGACAGGGGTTCTATGTCAATCAGCCCCAGCATTTT.

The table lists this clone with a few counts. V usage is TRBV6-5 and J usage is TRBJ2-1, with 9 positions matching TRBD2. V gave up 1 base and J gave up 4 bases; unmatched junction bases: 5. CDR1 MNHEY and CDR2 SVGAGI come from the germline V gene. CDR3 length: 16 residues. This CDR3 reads CASSYWGTSLYNEQFF. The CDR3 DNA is TGTGCCAGCAGTTACTGGGGGACTAGCCTTTACAATGAGCAGTTCTTC.

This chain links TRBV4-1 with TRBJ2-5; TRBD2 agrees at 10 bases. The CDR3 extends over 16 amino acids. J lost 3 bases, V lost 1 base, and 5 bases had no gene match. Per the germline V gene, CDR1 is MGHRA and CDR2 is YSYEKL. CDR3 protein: CASSQATLAGEETQYF. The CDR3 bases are TGCGCCAGCAGCCAAGCAACCCTAGCGGGAGAAGAGACCCAGTACTTC.

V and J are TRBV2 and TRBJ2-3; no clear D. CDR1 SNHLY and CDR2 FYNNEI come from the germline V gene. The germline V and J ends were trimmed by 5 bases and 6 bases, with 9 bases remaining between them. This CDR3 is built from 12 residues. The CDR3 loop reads CASSILRDTQYF. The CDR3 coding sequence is TGTGCCAGCAGTATCCTCAGGGATACGCAGTATTTT.

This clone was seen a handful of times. DNA of the CDR3: TGTGCCAGCTCGGGGCAGGGCGAAGAGACCCAGTACTTC. Protein: CASSGQGEETQYF. The chain links TRBV18 to TRBJ2-5; weak D call: TRBD1 (5 bases). The CDR3 totals 13 residues. V lost 6 bases, J lost 3 bases, and 11 bases lay in between. The germline V gene has CDR1 KGHSH and CDR2 LQKENI.

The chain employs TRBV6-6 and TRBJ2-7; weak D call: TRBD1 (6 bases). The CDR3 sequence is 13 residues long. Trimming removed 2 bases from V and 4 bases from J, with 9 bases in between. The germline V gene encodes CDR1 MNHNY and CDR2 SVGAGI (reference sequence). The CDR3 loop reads CASSYGQSYEQYF. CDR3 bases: TGTGCCAGCAGTTACGGACAGTCTTACGAGCAGTACTTC.

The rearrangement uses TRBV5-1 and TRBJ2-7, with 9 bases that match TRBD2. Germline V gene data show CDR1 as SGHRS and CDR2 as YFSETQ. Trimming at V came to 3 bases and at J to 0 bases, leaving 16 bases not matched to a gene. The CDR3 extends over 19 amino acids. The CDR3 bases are TGCGCCAGCAGCTCTAATAGCGGGAGAGGCGATTCGCGCTCCTACGAGCAGTACTTC. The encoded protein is CASSSNSGRGDSRSYEQYF. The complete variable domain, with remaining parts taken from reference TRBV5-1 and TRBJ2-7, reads KAGVTQTPRYLIKTRGQQVTLSCSPISGHRSVSWYQQTPGQGLQFLFEYFSETQRNKGNFPGRFSGRQFSNSRSEMNVSTLELGDSALYLCASSSNSGRGDSRSYEQYFGPGTRLTVT.

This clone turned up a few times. CDR3: CASSDSGRGEWRELFF. DNA for the CDR3: TGTGCCAGCAGTGACTCAGGCAGGGGAGAGTGGAGGGAGCTGTTTTTT. This chain joins TRBV6-4 and TRBJ2-2, with D maybe TRBD1 (6 bases). The V and J ends lost 0 bases and 9 bases respectively, with 17 bases between them. The CDR3 is 16 amino acids. Per the germline V gene, CDR1 is MRHNA and CDR2 is SNTAGT.